The sample holds many counts of the clone carrying this TCR beta chain. The antigen remains unidentified. The data belong to a study of CD8 T cells in ankylosing spondylitis. Overall study findings and caveats: Peripheral blood held disease-linked clones only at relatively low frequency, and these were CD8+. There were earlier reports of some motif variants in reactive arthritis synovial fluid and blood. Under 10 highly homologous variants formed a TCR beta motif that appeared characteristic of ankylosing spondylitis blood. Clones tied to disease were said to be significantly enriched in matched ankylosing spondylitis synovial fluid.

The trim removed 2 bases at V and 0 bases at J, leaving 3 bases unmatched. The CDR3 contains 16 residues. CDR1 MNHEY and CDR2 SVGAGI come from the germline V gene. The TCR beta libraries were generated through quantitative 5'-RACE incorporating molecular barcodes. From the 5' RACE reads, TCRdb called clonotypes with MiXCR, one entry per CDR3 protein. The data show about 500,000 distinct CDR3 sequences, with roughly 5.2% seen just once and roughly 3.5% held by the top ten. This TCR was recovered from a male donor with ankylosing spondylitis. V gene TRBV6-5 combines with J gene TRBJ2-1; 8 bases align to TRBD2. The material sequenced was blood, either unsorted or a sorted T cell fraction (not recorded which). CDR3 sequence: CASSYAGGNSYNEQFF. The CDR3, as DNA: TGTGCCAGCAGTTACGCGGGGGGCAACTCCTACAATGAGCAGTTCTTC.